The rows below give T cell receptor beta chains drawn from one sample of a study of blood T cell repertoires in COVID-19. Sequencing was performed with immunoSEQ multiplex PCR; in TCRdb, only in-frame clones are kept and a portion is missing. This sample carries 200,000 to 250,000 clones, more than 65% of them seen once, and the ten largest clones take roughly 4%. The sequenced sample consisted of peripheral blood. These receptors came from a woman aged 40 to 49 with active or convalescent COVID-19. Each CDR3 is given with its conserved first and last residue. A D gene is named only where the DNA matches it firmly. Size tells how often a clone was seen (once, few, many) or the class of an expanded clone, and some rows leave it out.

. | TRBJ1-1 | TRBD1 | TRBV7-6 | TGTGCCAGCAGCTTACAAACAGGGGTTGGTACTGAAGCTTTCTTT | CASSLQTGVGTEAFF
. | TRBJ1-1 | TRBD1 | TRBV12-5 | TGTGCTAGTGGCCAGGGGGACACTGAAGCTTTCTTT | CASGQGDTEAFF
. | TRBJ1-1 | . | TRBV29-1 | TGCAGCGTTGAAGACAGGGGCTCTACTGAAGCTTTCTTT | CSVEDRGSTEAFF
. | TRBJ2-1 | TRBD2 | TRBV9 | TGTGCCAGCAGCGCCGAAGCGGGGGGGTGGAATGAGCAGTTCTTC | CASSAEAGGWNEQFF
once | TRBJ1-1 | TRBD1 | TRBV2 | TGTGCCAGCACGGGACAGGGGAACACTGAAGCTTTCTTT | CASTGQGNTEAFF
. | TRBJ1-1 | TRBD1 | TRBV11-2 | TGTGCCAGCAGCTTAGATCTCGGGACAGGGTCTTTT | CASSLDLGTGSF
. | TRBJ2-1 | . | TRBV3-1/TRBV3-2 | TGTGCCAGCAGCCAATTGGGGGGGCATGCGGGTGAGCAGTTCTTC | CASSQLGGHAGEQFF
. | TRBJ2-5 | . | TRBV5-6 | TGTGCCAGCAGTGGGGGCGGAAGGGAATTAGAAGAGACCCAGTACTTC | CASSGGGRELEETQYF
. | TRBJ1-1 | . | TRBV19 | TGTGCCAGTAGTATATGGGGCCTGAACACTGAAGCTTTCTTT | CASSIWGLNTEAFF
. | TRBJ2-1 | . | TRBV28 | TGTGCCAGCAGTTTCCCCACAGGGACGAATGAGCAGTTCTTC | CASSFPTGTNEQFF
. | TRBJ2-7 | . | TRBV6-2/TRBV6-3 | TGTGCCAGCAGTTATTCTAGCATCTACGAGCAGTACTTC | CASSYSSIYEQYF
. | TRBJ2-5 | TRBD2 | TRBV15 | TGTGCCACCAGCAGGGACGGTCAGGGAGGGGAGACCCAGTACTTC | CATSRDGQGGETQYF
. | TRBJ2-2 | TRBD2 | TRBV7-3 | TGTGCCAGCAGCCAACTGACTAGCGGGGTTTATGGCGGGGAGCTGTTTTTT | CASSQLTSGVYGGELFF
once | TRBJ1-1 | TRBD1 | TRBV27 | TGTGCCAGCAGTCCAGGGGGCGTCCCCACTGAAGCTTTCTTT | CASSPGGVPTEAFF
. | TRBJ1-5 | . | TRBV29-1 | TGCAGCGCAGCGGGACGACGGGATCAGCCCCAGCATTTT | CSAAGRRDQPQHF
. | TRBJ1-5 | . | TRBV2 | TGTGCCAGCAGCCGGACAGTTAGCAATCAGCCCCAGCATTTT | CASSRTVSNQPQHF
. | TRBJ1-1 | TRBD1 | TRBV6-4 | TGTGCCAGCAGTGACAACTCAGGGGGCACTGAAGCTTTCTTT | CASSDNSGGTEAFF
. | TRBJ2-5 | . | TRBV4-1 | TGCGCCAGCAGCCAAGGCAAGGGGGGGGAGACCCAGTACTTC | CASSQGKGGETQYF
. | TRBJ1-1 | . | TRBV27 | TGTGCCAGCAGAGCCCTTTGGAACACTGAAGCTTTCTTT | CASRALWNTEAFF
once | TRBJ2-5 | . | TRBV3-1/TRBV3-2 | TGTGCCAGCAGCCAAGGAGGCGCGGGACAAGAGACCCAGTACTTC | CASSQGGAGQETQYF
. | TRBJ1-2 | . | TRBV28 | TGTGCCAGCAGGCCATCAGGGGTTTCTGGCTACACCTTC | CASRPSGVSGYTF
. | TRBJ2-7 | TRBD2 | TRBV7-6 | TGTGCCAGCAGCCCCGCGGGGGTTTCCTACGAGCAGTACTTC | CASSPAGVSYEQYF
. | TRBJ1-1 | . | TRBV2 | TGTGCCAGCAGGGGGGGGATGTGGAACACTGAAGCTTTCTTT | CASRGGMWNTEAFF
few | TRBJ1-2 | . | TRBV3-1/TRBV3-2 | TGTGCCAGCAGCTCGGCAGGGAACTATGGCTACACCTTC | CASSSAGNYGYTF
. | TRBJ1-4 | . | TRBV7-6 | TGTGCCAGCAGCGGCGGGACCCTGGAAGCTATGGAAAAACTGTTTTTT | CASSGGTLEAMEKLFF
few | TRBJ1-3 | TRBD1 | TRBV2 | TGTGCCAGCACCCCAACAGGGGCCCGCGGAAACACCATATATTTT | CASTPTGARGNTIYF
. | TRBJ1-1 | . | TRBV9 | TGTGCCAGCAGCCAAGCTCGGCAGGGGATCGGGGACACTGAAGCTTTCTTT | CASSQARQGIGDTEAFF
. | TRBJ2-3 | . | TRBV5-4 | TGTGCCAGCATGCCTGGGGGGAGCTATACGCAGTATTTT | CASMPGGSYTQYF
. | TRBJ2-1 | . | TRBV7-6 | TGTGCCAGCAGCACTTCAGGTGCAGGGGAGCAGTTCTTC | CASSTSGAGEQFF
. | TRBJ1-1 | TRBD1 | TRBV27 | TGTGCCAGCAGTTTTAGTCAGGGGGCCGGAGCTTTCTTT | CASSFSQGAGAFF
. | TRBJ1-6 | . | TRBV21-1 | TGTGCCAGCAGCATTCGCGGGACAGGATTTAGTAATTCACCCCTCCACTTT | CASSIRGTGFSNSPLHF
many | TRBJ2-3 | . | TRBV9 | TGTGCCAGCAGCGTAGGAGGGTATGGAGATACGCAGTATTTT | CASSVGGYGDTQYF
. | TRBJ1-5 | . | TRBV2 | TGTGCCAGCAGTGAATCGGGGAGGGATCAGCCCCAGCATTTT | CASSESGRDQPQHF
. | TRBJ1-2 | . | TRBV3-1/TRBV3-2 | TGTGCCAGCAGCCAAGATTTCAGAGGGAACGGCTACACCTTC | CASSQDFRGNGYTF
. | TRBJ1-5 | . | TRBV28 | TGTGCCAGCAGTGGGATAGGAGGCCCTAGCAATCAGCCCCAGCATTTT | CASSGIGGPSNQPQHF
. | TRBJ1-1 | . | TRBV3-1/TRBV3-2 | TGTGCCAGCAGCCTCGGGGGAAACACTGAAGCTTTCTTT | CASSLGGNTEAFF
. | TRBJ2-5 | TRBD1 | TRBV7-7 | TGTGCCAGCAGCGTGACCGGGACAGGGAGGGAGACCCAGTACTTC | CASSVTGTGRETQYF
. | TRBJ1-2 | . | TRBV30 | TGTGCCTGGAGCCCAGGGAATTCTAACTATGGCTACACCTTC | CAWSPGNSNYGYTF
. | TRBJ1-2 | . | TRBV19 | TGTGCCAGACACCCACACAACTATGGCTACACCTTC | CARHPHNYGYTF
once | TRBJ1-1 | TRBD1 | TRBV28 | TGTGCCAGCAGCGACAGGGTCCACACTGAAGCTTTCTTT | CASSDRVHTEAFF
. | TRBJ2-7 | TRBD1 | TRBV5-1 | TGCGCCAGCCAACTTCGACAGGGACCCCTAGAGCAGTACTTC | CASQLRQGPLEQYF
. | TRBJ1-2 | TRBD1 | TRBV10-1 | TGCGCCAGCAGTGAAAGACAGGGCTATGGCTACACCTTC | CASSERQGYGYTF
once | TRBJ1-2 | . | TRBV3-1/TRBV3-2 | TGTGCCAGCAGCCAAGTACCGGGGGGCTACACCTTC | CASSQVPGGYTF
. | TRBJ1-2 | TRBD1 | TRBV19 | TGTGCCAGTAGTCTCGACAGGGCCTATGGCTACACCTTC | CASSLDRAYGYTF
. | TRBJ1-2 | . | TRBV19 | TGTGCCCCCGCGGCCAGGGCCTATGGCTACACCTTC | CAPAARAYGYTF
. | TRBJ1-3 | . | TRBV6-5 | TGTGCCAGCAGTTACACCAGGGCCGATACTGGAAACACCATATATTTT | CASSYTRADTGNTIYF
. | TRBJ2-7 | TRBD1 | TRBV15 | TGTGCCACCAGCAGAGATCGGCTAACAGGGGGCAACGAGCAGTACTTC | CATSRDRLTGGNEQYF
. | TRBJ1-4 | . | TRBV11-3 | TGTGCCAGCAGCTTAGGATTAAATGATGAGGGTCCTAATGAAAAACTGTTTTTT | CASSLGLNDEGPNEKLFF
. | TRBJ2-3 | . | TRBV6-6 | TGTGCCAGCAGTCCTAGCACAGATACGCAGTATTTT | CASSPSTDTQYF
. | TRBJ2-3 | TRBD2 | TRBV27 | TGTGCCAGCAGTCGAACCGGGACTAGCGGGTCTACCAGGCCGGCAGATACGCAGTATTTT | CASSRTGTSGSTRPADTQYF
. | TRBJ1-3 | . | TRBV5-1 | TGCGCCAGCAGCTTGTCAGGGTCTGGAAACACCATATATTTT | CASSLSGSGNTIYF
. | TRBJ2-4 | TRBD2 | TRBV7-8 | TGTGCCAGCAGCCCCCGGCGGGGGTGGGGGGGGTTAGCCAAAAACATTCAGTACTTC | CASSPRRGWGGLAKNIQYF
. | TRBJ1-5 | . | TRBV7-9 | TGTGCCAGCAGCCCGAGTACCAATCAGCCCCAGCATTTT | CASSPSTNQPQHF
once | TRBJ1-2 | TRBD1 | TRBV27 | TGTGCCAGCAGTCGGGACAGGACCTATGGCTACACCTTC | CASSRDRTYGYTF
. | TRBJ2-5 | TRBD1 | TRBV20-1 | TGCAGTGCTAGTCGAACCCCGGGACAGGGAGGAAAAGAGACCCAGTACTTC | CSASRTPGQGGKETQYF